The 16 T cell receptor beta chains below were found in one sample sequenced in a study of T cells expressing NK-cell markers. TCRdb re-called the 5' RACE reads and shows each CDR3 protein once, DNA omitted. The sample yields 440,000 or so distinct CDR3 sequences, of which the top ten take up 7.3%. The sequencing input was blood T cells: a sorted CD56 or NKG2C T cell subset, CD4+ or CD8+ T cells, or bulk PBMC T cells (not recorded which). These receptors came from a woman aged 18 to 75 in good health.

This chain links TRBV20-1 with TRBJ2-3. CDR1 and CDR2 from the germline V gene are DFQATT and SNEGSKA (reference sequence). This CDR3 is 13 amino acids long. CDR3 sequence: CSARGRGTDTQYF.

V usage is TRBV29-1 and J usage is TRBJ1-2; TCRdb indicates TRBD1, and absent DNA this call remains unverified. CDR1 SQVTM and CDR2 ANQGSEA come from the germline V gene. This CDR3 is 14 amino acids long. The CDR3 loop reads CSVAGQGIDEGYTF.

The J gene is TRBJ2-5, the V gene TRBV12-3 or TRBV12-4; the D gene TCRdb calls, TRBD1, cannot be checked with no DNA. CDR3 length equals 14 residues. CDR3 sequence: CASSCGQGWETQYF.

V gene TRBV6-2 or TRBV6-3 combines with J gene TRBJ2-7; there is no DNA to check the TCRdb D call of TRBD2. Germline lookup yields CDR1 MNHEY and CDR2 SVGEGT. The CDR3 runs 15 residues. CDR3 residues: CASSSPGLATYEQYF.

The chain links TRBV12-3 or TRBV12-4 to TRBJ1-1. The CDR3 contains 12 residues. The CDR3 region is CASSLLDTEAFF.

The chain combines TRBV13 with TRBJ2-2; TCRdb gives TRBD1 as the D gene, but with no DNA this cannot be confirmed. This CDR3 comprises 17 residues. From germline, CDR1 is PRHDT and CDR2 FYEKMQ (reference sequence). CDR3 loop: CASSPEDRVKDTGELFF. The complete variable domain, with remaining parts taken from reference TRBV13 and TRBJ2-2, reads AAGVIQSPRHLIKEKRETATLKCYPIPRHDTVYWYQQGPGQDPQFLISFYEKMQSDKGSIPDRFSAQQFSDYHSELNMSSLELGDSALYFCASSPEDRVKDTGELFFGEGSRLTVL.

This sequence joins TRBV7-8 and TRBJ2-2. From germline, CDR1 is SGHVS and CDR2 FQNEAQ. This CDR3 is built from 14 residues. CDR3 in amino acids: CASSLTLNTGELFF.

This chain uses TRBV15 with TRBJ1-3; TCRdb reports TRBD1, a call that lacks DNA to check it against. Germline V gene lookup returns CDR1 LNHNV and CDR2 YYDKDF (reference sequence). This CDR3 has 17 amino acids. The CDR3 sequence is CATSRRGGAFSGNTIYF.

This chain joins TRBV4-3 and TRBJ2-7; TCRdb returns TRBD2, unconfirmable since there is no DNA. Looked up from germline, CDR1 is LGHNA and CDR2 is YSLEER. This CDR3 is 18 amino acids long. CDR3 protein: CASSQDLWGATSSYEQYF.

The gene calls are TRBV7-6 and TRBJ2-5; as DNA is missing, the TRBD1 call by TCRdb cannot be tested. The CDR3 sequence is 15 residues long. Germline CDR1 SGHVS, CDR2 FNYEAQ. The CDR3 here is CASSPGDRGFETQYF.

The chain carries TRBV29-1 and TRBJ2-5; the TRBD1 assignment by TCRdb is unverifiable without DNA. Germline loops: CDR1 SQVTM, CDR2 ANQGSEA. This CDR3 comprises 14 residues. The CDR3 sequence is CSVAPSTGRETQYF.

CDR3 in amino acids: CASSGSGTLNSPLHF. The chain is built from TRBV6-1 and TRBJ1-6; TCRdb outputs TRBD1, but without DNA this stays unchecked. CDR1 MNHNS and CDR2 SASEGT come from the germline V gene. The CDR3 covers 15 residues.

The chain employs TRBV24-1 and TRBJ2-1; the D gene TCRdb calls, TRBD1, cannot be checked with no DNA. Germline CDR1 and CDR2: KGHDR and SFDVKD. This CDR3 is 15 amino acids long. CDR3 loop: CATSDTGQFTNEQFF.

The rearrangement uses TRBV12-3 or TRBV12-4 and TRBJ2-2; TCRdb outputs TRBD1, but without DNA this stays unchecked. The CDR3 is 12 amino acids. This CDR3 is CASSLPGGELFF.

The chain carries TRBV9 and TRBJ2-5; no DNA is available, so the TRBD2 call from TCRdb remains unchecked. From germline, CDR1 is SGDLS and CDR2 YYNGEE. CDR3 length equals 17 residues. The CDR3 here is CASSVVASGFPGETQYF. The entire variable domain, with the rest obtained from reference TRBV9 and TRBJ2-5, is as follows: DSGVTQTPKHLITATGQRVTLRCSPRSGDLSVYWYQQSLDQGLQFLIQYYNGEERAKGNILERFSAQQFPDLHSELNLSSLELGDSALYFCASSVVASGFPGETQYFGPGTRLLVL.

The chain joins TRBV6-5 to TRBJ1-2; TCRdb gives TRBD1 as the D gene, but with no DNA this cannot be confirmed. The CDR3 has 13 amino acids. Germline V CDR1 and CDR2: MNHEY, SVGAGI. The CDR3 region is CASSLQDSYGYTF.